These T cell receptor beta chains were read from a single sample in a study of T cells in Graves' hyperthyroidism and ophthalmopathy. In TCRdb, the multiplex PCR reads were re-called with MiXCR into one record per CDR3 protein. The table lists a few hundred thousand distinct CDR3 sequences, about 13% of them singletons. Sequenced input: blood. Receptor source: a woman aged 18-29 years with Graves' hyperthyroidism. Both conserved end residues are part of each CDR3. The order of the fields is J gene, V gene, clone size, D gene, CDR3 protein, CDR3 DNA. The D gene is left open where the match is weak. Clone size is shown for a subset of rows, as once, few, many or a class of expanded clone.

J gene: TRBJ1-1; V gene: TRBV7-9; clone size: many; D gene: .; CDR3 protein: CASTQGEVGTEAFF; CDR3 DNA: TGTGCCAGCACACAAGGGGAAGTGGGCACTGAAGCTTTCTTT
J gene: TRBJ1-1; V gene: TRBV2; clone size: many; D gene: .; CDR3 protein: CASSEARANTEAFF; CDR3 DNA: TGTGCCAGCAGTGAAGCCAGGGCGAACACTGAAGCTTTCTTT
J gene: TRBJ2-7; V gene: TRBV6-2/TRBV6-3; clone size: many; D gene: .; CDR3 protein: CASRTNLVSHEQYF; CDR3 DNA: TGTGCCAGCAGGACGAACCTCGTGAGCCACGAGCAGTACTTC
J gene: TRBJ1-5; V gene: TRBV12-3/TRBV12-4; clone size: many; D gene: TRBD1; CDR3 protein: CASSLVGQGLYQPQHF; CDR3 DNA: TGTGCCAGCAGCCTTGTTGGACAGGGGTTATATCAGCCCCAGCATTTT
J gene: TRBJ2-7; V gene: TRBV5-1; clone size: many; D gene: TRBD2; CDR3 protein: CASSLPSGLEEQYF; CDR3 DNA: TGCGCCAGCAGTCTCCCTAGCGGGCTTGAGGAGCAGTACTTC
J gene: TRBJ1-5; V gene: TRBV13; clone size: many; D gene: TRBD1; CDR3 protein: CASSHGQGDQPQHF; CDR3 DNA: TGTGCCAGCAGTCACGGACAGGGCGATCAGCCCCAGCATTTT
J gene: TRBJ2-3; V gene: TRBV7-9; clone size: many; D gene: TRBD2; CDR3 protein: CASSRLAGGRLTDTQYF; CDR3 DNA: TGTGCCAGCAGCCGACTAGCGGGGGGCCGACTCACAGATACGCAGTATTTT
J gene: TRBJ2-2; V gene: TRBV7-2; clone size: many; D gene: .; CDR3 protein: CASSLGALNTGELFF; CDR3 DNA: TGTGCCAGCAGCTTAGGGGCCCTAAACACCGGGGAGCTGTTTTTT
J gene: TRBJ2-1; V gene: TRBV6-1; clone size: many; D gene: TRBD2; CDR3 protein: CATRVSGGYNEQFF; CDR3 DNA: TGTGCCACCAGGGTTAGCGGGGGTTACAATGAGCAGTTCTTC
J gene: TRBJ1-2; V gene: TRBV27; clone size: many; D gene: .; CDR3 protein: CASSLSVGGNYGYTF; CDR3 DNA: TGTGCCAGCAGTTTAAGCGTCGGGGGAAACTATGGCTACACCTTC
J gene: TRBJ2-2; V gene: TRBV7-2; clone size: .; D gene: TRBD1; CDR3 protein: CASSSSWDSITGELFF; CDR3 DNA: TGTGCCAGCAGCTCTAGCTGGGACAGTATCACCGGGGAGCTGTTTTTT
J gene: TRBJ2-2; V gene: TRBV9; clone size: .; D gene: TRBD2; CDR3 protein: CASSVRGGNTGELFF; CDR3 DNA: TGTGCCAGCAGCGTGCGGGGGGGGAACACCGGGGAGCTGTTTTTT
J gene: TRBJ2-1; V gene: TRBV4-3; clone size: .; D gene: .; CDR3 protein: CASSQDFRYTPYNEQFF; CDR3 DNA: TGCGCCAGCAGCCAAGATTTCCGGTATACGCCCTACAATGAGCAGTTCTTC
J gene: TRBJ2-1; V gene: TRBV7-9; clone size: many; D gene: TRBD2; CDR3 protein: CASSLGTSGTLYNEQFF; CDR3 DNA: TGTGCCAGCAGCCTAGGGACTAGCGGGACACTCTACAATGAGCAGTTCTTC
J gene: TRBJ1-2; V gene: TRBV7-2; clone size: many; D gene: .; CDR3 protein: CASSPRTATPLGYTF; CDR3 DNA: TGTGCCAGCAGCCCCCGGACAGCTACACCCCTAGGCTACACCTTC
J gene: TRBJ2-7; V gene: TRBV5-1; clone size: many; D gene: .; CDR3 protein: CASSLAQGGTEQYF; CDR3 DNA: TGCGCCAGCAGCTTGGCTCAGGGGGGGACTGAGCAGTACTTC
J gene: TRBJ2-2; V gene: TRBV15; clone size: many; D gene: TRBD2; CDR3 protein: CATSREAGNTGELFF; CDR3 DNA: TGTGCCACCAGCAGAGAAGCGGGAAACACCGGGGAGCTGTTTTTT